The 10 T cell receptor beta chains below all came from one sample that was sequenced in a study of cytomegalovirus exposure and HLA in healthy donors. Primers: 60 Vbeta forward and 13 Jbeta reverse. The repertoire was sequenced with immunoSEQ multiplex PCR; TCRdb's copy has only in-frame clones and lacks some. The table includes some 120,000 clones, about two thirds detected once. Sequenced input: PBMCs. The receptors stem from a young man in good health and CMV-seronegative.

The V gene is TRBV13, the J gene TRBJ1-1, with a tentative D call TRBD1 (6 bases). From germline, CDR1 is PRHDT and CDR2 FYEKMQ (reference sequence). The CDR3 spans 12 residues. V was clipped by 4 bases and J by 9 bases, with 12 bases between them. CDR3 sequence: CASSSFGDKAFF. The CDR3 DNA sequence: TGTGCCAGCAGCTCCTTCGGGGACAAAGCTTTCTTT.

This clone was seen only a few times. Written as DNA, the CDR3 is TGTGCCAGCAGTGACCGGACATCCTATAATTCACCCCTCCACTTT. Translating it yields CASSDRTSYNSPLHF. V and J are TRBV2 and TRBJ1-6, with a possible D match to TRBD1 (5 bases). CDR3 length: 15 amino acids. Germline lookup yields CDR1 SNHLY and CDR2 FYNNEI. Trimming left V 3 bases short and J 1 base short, with 7 bases between. Full variable domain (rest looked up from reference TRBV2 and TRBJ1-6): EPEVTQTPSHQVTQMGQEVILRCVPISNHLYFYWYRQILGQKVEFLVSFYNNEISEKSEIFDDQFSVERPDGSNFTLKIRSTKLEDSAMYFCASSDRTSYNSPLHFGNGTRLTVT.

V and J are TRBV5-8 and TRBJ1-1; TRBD1 aligns across 7 bases. CDR1 SGHTS and CDR2 YDEGEE come from the germline V gene. The CDR3 runs to 15 residues. Trimming removed 4 bases from V and 1 base from J; junction bases left unmatched: 7. This CDR3 reads CASSRGTVWNTEAFF. The CDR3 region has the DNA TGTGCCAGCAGCCGAGGGACAGTTTGGAACACTGAAGCTTTCTTT.

This rearrangement joins TRBV5-4 to TRBJ1-5; D might be TRBD1 (5 bases). Germline V gene data show CDR1 as SGHNT and CDR2 as YYREEE (reference sequence). Trimming left V 2 bases short and J 4 bases short, with 7 bases between. This CDR3 is built from 13 residues. The CDR3 is CASSFDRNQPQHF. CDR3 nucleotide sequence: TGTGCCAGCAGCTTTGACAGAAATCAGCCCCAGCATTTT.

The J gene is TRBJ1-3, the V gene TRBV5-4; D perhaps matches TRBD1 (5 bases). The V gene lost 5 bases and the J gene lost 3 bases, with 6 bases spanning the gap. The CDR3 extends over 12 amino acids. Germline CDR1 and CDR2: SGHNT and YYREEE (reference sequence). Here the CDR3 reads CASRTDGNTIYF. As DNA, the CDR3 is TGTGCCAGCAGGACAGATGGAAACACCATATATTTT.

The rearrangement links TRBV7-2 to TRBJ2-7; TRBD1 aligns across 10 bases. The CDR3 spans 15 residues. Per germline, CDR1 SGHTA and CDR2 FQGNSA. J lost 4 bases, V lost 5 bases, and 8 bases had no gene match. In DNA form, the CDR3 reads TGTGCCAGCAGCAAAGACAGGGGGCATAGTTACGAGCAGTACTTC. Translating gives CASSKDRGHSYEQYF.

J is TRBJ1-1 and V is TRBV9; D is undetermined. This CDR3 spans 13 amino acids. The germline V gene has CDR1 SGDLS and CDR2 YYNGEE. The V end lost 0 bases, the J end lost 4 bases, and 7 bases lay between the germline ends. As DNA, the CDR3 is TGTGCCAGCAGCGTAGACCCGGGCACTGAAGCTTTCTTT. Its protein product is CASSVDPGTEAFF.

The chain recombines TRBV18 with TRBJ1-3; D is uncertain. Trimming cost V 5 bases and J 2 bases, with 10 bases left between them. The CDR3 length is 14 residues. Per the germline V gene, CDR1 is KGHSH and CDR2 is LQKENI. The CDR3 reads CASSSEGAGNTIYF. The CDR3 region has the DNA TGTGCCAGCTCAAGTGAGGGAGCTGGAAACACCATATATTTT. The variable domain in full, completed from reference TRBV18 and TRBJ1-3, reads NAGVMQNPRHLVRRRGQEARLRCSPMKGHSHVYWYRQLPEEGLKFMVYLQKENIIDESGMPKERFSAEFPKEGPSILRIQQVVRGDSAAYFCASSSEGAGNTIYFGEGSWLTVV.

In this sample, this clone turned up a few times. The chain has TRBV15 and TRBJ2-7, with a possible D match to TRBD1 (5 bases). The CDR3 runs to 15 residues. CDR1 is LNHNV and CDR2 is YYDKDF in the germline V gene (reference sequence). The V and J ends lost 5 bases and 2 bases respectively, with 16 bases between them. The CDR3 DNA sequence: TGTGCCACCAGCTCGGGTGGGGAAGGGGCCTACGAGCAGTACTTC. Residues: CATSSGGEGAYEQYF.

V gene TRBV6-1 combines with J gene TRBJ1-2; TRBD1 agrees at 10 bases. The CDR3 runs 15 residues. CDR1 and CDR2 (germline): MNHNS, SASEGT. The V segment lost 6 bases and the J segment 7 bases; nucleotides outside the gene matches: 11. The CDR3 spells CASRDGTGDPRGYTF. The CDR3 DNA reads TGTGCCAGCAGAGATGGGACAGGGGATCCGCGTGGCTACACCTTC.